The clone carrying this T cell receptor beta chain was seen many times. One end of the junction varies from germline; a read error may be responsible. TCRdb reprocessed the 5' RACE reads via MiXCR and lists one record per CDR3 protein. This sample yields 27,000 or so distinct CDR3 sequences, of which 2.5% to 4% are seen a single time; approximately 6.7% belongs to the top ten. This CDR3 has 14 amino acids. Germline V gene data show CDR1 as DFQATT and CDR2 as SNEGSKA (reference sequence). The source of the sample is a study of neurological immune-mediated disorders. This clonotype was sampled from a woman aged 25 to 39 with multiple sclerosis. Material for sequencing was PBMCs. V and J are TRBV20-1 and TRBJ1-5; 8 bases are a match to TRBD1. The CDR3 sequence: CSAPDRGGNQPQNF. The CDR3 DNA reads as TGCAGTGCCCCCGACAGGGGCGGGAATCAGCCCCAGAATTTT.